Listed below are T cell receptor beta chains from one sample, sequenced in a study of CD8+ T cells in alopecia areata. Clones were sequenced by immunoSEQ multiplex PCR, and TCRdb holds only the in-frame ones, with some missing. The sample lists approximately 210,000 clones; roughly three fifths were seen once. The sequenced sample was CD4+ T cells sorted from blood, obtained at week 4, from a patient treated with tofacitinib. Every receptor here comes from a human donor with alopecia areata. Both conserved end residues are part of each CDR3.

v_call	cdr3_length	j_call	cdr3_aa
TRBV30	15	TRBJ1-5	CAWSDAGGNNQPQHF
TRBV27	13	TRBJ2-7	CASSSDNGYEQYF
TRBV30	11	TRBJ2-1	CAWLSYNEQFF
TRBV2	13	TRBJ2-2	CASRIQYAGELFF
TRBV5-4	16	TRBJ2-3	CASSLKGLAVTDTQYF
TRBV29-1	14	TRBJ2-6	CSVEEGGGANVLTF
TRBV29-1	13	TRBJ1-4	CSVAGTGGLELFF
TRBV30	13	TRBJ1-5	CAWNRAQNQPQHF
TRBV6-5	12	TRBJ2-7	CASRPSPYEQYF
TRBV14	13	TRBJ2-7	CASSLGLLYEQYF
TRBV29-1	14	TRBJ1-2	CSVLGQKQGYGYTF
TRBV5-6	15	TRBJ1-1	CASSLAGGLNTEAFF
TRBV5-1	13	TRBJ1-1	CASSPGQGTEAFF
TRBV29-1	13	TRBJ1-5	CSVARDRNQPQHF
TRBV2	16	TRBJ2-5	CASSFSSGGGAETQYF
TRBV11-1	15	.	CASSQPGGVTYEQYF
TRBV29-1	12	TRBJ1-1	CSGCQGNTEAFF
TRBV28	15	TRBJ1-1	CASSSGAVGSTEAFF
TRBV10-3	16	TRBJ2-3	CAIRTTDRGLVDTQYF
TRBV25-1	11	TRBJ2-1	CASSLRAEQFF
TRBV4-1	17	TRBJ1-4	CASSRAIGDRGAEKLFF
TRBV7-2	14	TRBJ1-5	CASSLLGGDQPQHF
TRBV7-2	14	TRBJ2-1	CASSPGLANNEQFF
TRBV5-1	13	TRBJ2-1	CASRPDRDHEQFF
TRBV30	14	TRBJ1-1	CAWRGTGEVAEAFF
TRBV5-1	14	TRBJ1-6	CASSLAQGGSPLHF
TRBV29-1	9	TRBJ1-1	CSQGPEAFF
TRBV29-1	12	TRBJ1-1	CSVRFRATEAFF
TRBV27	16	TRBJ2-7	CASSLTGRASYYEQYF
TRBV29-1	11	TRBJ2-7	CSVYRSYEQYF
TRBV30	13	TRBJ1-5	CAWSKGFNQPQHF
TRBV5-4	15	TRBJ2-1	CASSLGSGGYNEQFF
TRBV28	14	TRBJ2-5	CASSFGGDGVDQYF
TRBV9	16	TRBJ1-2	CASSAPGRRILYGYTF
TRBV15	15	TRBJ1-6	CATSADRGLLAPLHF
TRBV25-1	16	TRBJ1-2	CASSDTSRTGNYGYTF
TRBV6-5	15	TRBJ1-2	CASSYQPDSFGGYTF
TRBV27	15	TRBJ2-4	CASSQVGAGENIQYF
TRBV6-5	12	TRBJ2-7	CASRGSSYEQYF
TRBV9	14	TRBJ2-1	CASSGVGQGNEQFF
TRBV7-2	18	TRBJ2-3	CASSSERGGGASRDTQYF
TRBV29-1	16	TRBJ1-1	CSAGGDRGLDSTEAFF
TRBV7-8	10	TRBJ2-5	CASSVETQYF
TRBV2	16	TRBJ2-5	CASSEQLAGASETQYF
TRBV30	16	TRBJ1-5	CAWKGTGITANQPQHF
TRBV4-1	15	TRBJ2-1	CASSREGALYNEQFF
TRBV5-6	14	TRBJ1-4	CASSLVNSNEKLFF
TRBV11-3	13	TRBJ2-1	CASSFRGDNEQFF
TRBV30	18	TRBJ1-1	CAFLRRGGGFSMNTEAFF
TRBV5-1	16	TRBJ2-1	CASQRTSVAHGNEQFF
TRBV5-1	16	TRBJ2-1	CASSLLTSGGSNEQFF
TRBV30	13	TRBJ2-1	CAWVQGGEGEQFF
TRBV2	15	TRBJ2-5	CASSEAWGGQETQYF
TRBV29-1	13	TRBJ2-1	CSETSGGNNEQFF
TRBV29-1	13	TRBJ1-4	CSVPTGLNEKLFF
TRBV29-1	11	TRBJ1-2	CSVEDPNGYTF